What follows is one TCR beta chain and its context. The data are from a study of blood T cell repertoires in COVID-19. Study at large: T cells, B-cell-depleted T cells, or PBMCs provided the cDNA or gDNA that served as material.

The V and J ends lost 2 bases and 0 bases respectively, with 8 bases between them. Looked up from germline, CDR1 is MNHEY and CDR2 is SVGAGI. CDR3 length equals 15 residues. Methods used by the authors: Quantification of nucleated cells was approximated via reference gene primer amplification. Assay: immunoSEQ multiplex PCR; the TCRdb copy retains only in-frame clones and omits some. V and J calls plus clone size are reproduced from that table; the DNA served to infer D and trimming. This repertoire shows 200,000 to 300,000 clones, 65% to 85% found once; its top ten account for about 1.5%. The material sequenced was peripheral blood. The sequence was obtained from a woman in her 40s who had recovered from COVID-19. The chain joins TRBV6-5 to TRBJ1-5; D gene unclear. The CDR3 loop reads CASSYGGNSNQPQHF. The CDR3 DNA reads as TGTGCCAGCAGTTACGGCGGAAATAGCAATCAGCCCCAGCATTTT.